This TCR beta chain was obtained from a study of blood T cell repertoires in COVID-19. Germline V gives CDR1 SGDLS, CDR2 YYNGEE. The V segment lost 4 bases and the J segment 2 bases; nucleotides outside the gene matches: 6. This CDR3 is built from 16 residues. In the source study's methods: Estimates of nucleated cell counts were drawn from the amplification of reference gene primers. Some clones are missing from TCRdb's copy, which holds only in-frame ones; the method was immunoSEQ multiplex PCR. The V and J calls and clone size were taken over from that table, and D and trimming were inferred from the DNA. The sample lists approximately 190,000 clones, 70% to 85% occurring once.

The sequence came from a human donor with acute or convalescent COVID-19. The donor label of this sample is uncertain. The sequenced sample was peripheral blood. This chain uses TRBV9 with TRBJ2-2, with 9 bases matching TRBD1. Here the CDR3 DNA reads TGTGCCAGCAGCAGCCGGACAGGGGCCAACACCGGGGAGCTGTTTTTT. This gives the protein CASSSRTGANTGELFF. The variable domain in full, completed from reference TRBV9 and TRBJ2-2, reads DSGVTQTPKHLITATGQRVTLRCSPRSGDLSVYWYQQSLDQGLQFLIQYYNGEERAKGNILERFSAQQFPDLHSELNLSSLELGDSALYFCASSSRTGANTGELFFGEGSRLTVL.